This TCR beta chain was captured by sequencing in a study of a mutant IDH1 vaccine in newly diagnosed glioma. Overall study results and limits: No link was apparently found between pseudoprogression and changes in top peripheral T cell clonotypes.

Comments on this clone: Its specificity is unknown.

Here immunoSEQ multiplex PCR was the method, and the copy in TCRdb shows in-frame clones only, minus some. This table has approximately 62,000 clones, about 85% appearing once. Time point reported: week 23, last vaccination. Doses of 300 ug of mutant IDH1 20-mer peptide were given with topical imiquimod. V trimming: 6 bases; J trimming: 3 bases; junction bases outside the gene matches: 7. Germline lookup yields CDR1 MNHEY and CDR2 SVGAGI. The CDR3 runs 14 residues. The receptor's source is a young man with glioma. The input for sequencing was PBMCs, taken from a glioma patient whose treatment included an IDH1 peptide vaccine. The rearrangement uses TRBV6-5 and TRBJ1-2; 7 nucleotides agree with TRBD1. As DNA, the CDR3 is TGTGCCAGCAGCGCTACCGGGACAGACTATGGCTACACCTTC. Its translation: CASSATGTDYGYTF.